The clone carrying this T cell receptor (beta chain) was recorded a few times. What it binds is unknown. This entry belongs to a study of T cells in Graves' hyperthyroidism and ophthalmopathy. Study-level information: The authors collected peripheral blood at initial diagnosis, before any treatment.

Study results and caveats: Blood also showed most of the thyroid clonotypes that were expanded above 0.001. Ophthalmopathy prediction by the model preceded onset by a median approximately six months.

Template material for amplifying TCR beta CDR3 regions consisted of RNA transcripts. HTBI primers were the set used in a first-round RT-PCR of the TCR CDR3. Via MiXCR, TCRdb re-called the multiplex PCR reads, giving one row per CDR3 protein. Of some 740,000 distinct CDR3 sequences in the sample, approximately 14% were seen once. The sample was blood. The sequence came from a woman between 18 and 29 years old with Graves' hyperthyroidism.

CDR3 nucleotide sequence: TGTGCCAGTAGTATAGCAGACGCGACCTTTGGTTACAGGGGGGATCAGCCCCAGCATTTT. It codes for CASSIADATFGYRGDQPQHF. The J gene is TRBJ1-5, the V gene TRBV19, with 8 nucleotides matching TRBD1. The V gene end was trimmed by 1 base and the J gene end by 5 bases; junction bases not matched to a gene: 19. This CDR3 has 20 amino acids. Per the germline V gene, CDR1 is LNHDA and CDR2 is SQIVND (reference sequence).